The clone carrying this T cell receptor beta chain was counted a few times. Its antigen is currently unknown. This CDR3 contains 15 residues. V was pared by 5 bases and J by 1 base, with 9 bases between. The data derive from a study of T cells in Graves' hyperthyroidism and ophthalmopathy. Regarding the study as a whole: In the blood, most expanded thyroid clonotypes above 0.001 appeared as well.

RNA transcripts served as the template for amplifying TCR beta CDR3 regions. HTBI primers were the set used in a first-round RT-PCR of the TCR CDR3. Using its own MiXCR run on the multiplex PCR reads, TCRdb lists one record per CDR3 protein. The table has nearly 600,000 distinct CDR3 sequences, around 14% seen once. Uncontrolled infections, other autoimmune diseases, pregnancy or lactation led to exclusion of patients. The chain employs TRBV12-3 or TRBV12-4 and TRBJ2-6; D is undetermined. This TCR derives from a young woman with Graves' ophthalmopathy. Sequenced: blood. The CDR3: CASSPPWSGANVLTF. CDR3 nucleotide sequence: TGTGCCAGCAGTCCCCCATGGTCTGGGGCCAACGTCCTGACTTTC.